The present T cell receptor beta chain was sequenced within a study of blood T cells in healthy people across ages. Through a sample-barcoded 5' primer and a J-beta primer mix, a second PCR was run for about 6 to 11 cycles. At least 2.5 million CDR3-containing paired-end reads were obtained per sample. TCRdb passed the 5' RACE reads through MiXCR, listing each CDR3 protein once. Here the sample spans 2 million or so distinct CDR3 sequences, roughly 50% being singletons. Healthy Caucasian individuals from Russia aged roughly 6 to 90 served as donors. This TCR was recovered from a woman aged 40 to 50 in good health. The sequencing sample was made of blood.

For the CDR3, the DNA is TGTGCCAGCAGTCCATTCGGGAGAGTTGACAATGAGCAGTTCTTC. Protein product: CASSPFGRVDNEQFF. The V call is TRBV28, the J call TRBJ2-1; a possible D gene is TRBD2 (6 bases). Germline lookup yields CDR1 MDHEN and CDR2 SYDVKM. V was cut by 5 bases and J by 5 bases, with 16 bases left in between. The length of the CDR3 is 15 residues.